This T cell receptor beta chain derives from a study of cytomegalovirus exposure and HLA in healthy donors (dated by TCRdb to 2016 to 2017). Looking at the study overall: According to a later analysis, the 110 or so validation repertoires were produced on the same platform as the roughly 720 repertoires of the first cohort. The aim of the study was to test whether cataloging public T cell receptors could identify signatures of past pathogen exposure. In addition to the first cohort of 666 subjects, a separate validation cohort of 120 different subjects was used. High-throughput TCR immunosequencing, statistical association of individual TCRs with disease status, and machine learning were combined to predict cytomegalovirus infection status.

Receptor libraries were prepared by the immunoSEQ multiplex PCR assay. Per the original workflow: To diagnose cytomegalovirus status from the catalog of TCR beta chain sequences, a statistical classification framework was built. Drawn from immuneACCESS, this table holds only the in-frame rearrangements with V and J called that TCRdb kept. Clones are partly lost; checked studies trace under half to an unresolved V gene and leave the rest unexplained. That table gives V, J and clone size, and the DNA gave D and trimming. For this sample there are about 330,000 clones; roughly nine tenths appear just once. Over 1% of the sample comes from the top ten. Donors formed part of the validation cohort, which comprised approximately 130 subjects and was distinct from the first cohort of 666 subjects. Details on this clone: Its antigen is not yet known. Base-call qualities are not available, and no considerably larger clone is one nucleotide away.

The investigation overall reported the following: Most TCR sequences were observed very rarely across donors, whereas some public TCRs were present in many individuals. In a later analysis, TCRs clustered in the first cohort were found to also tend to co-occur in the 130 or so validation repertoires, with about 94% of cluster scores above 0. A total of fewer than 200 TCR beta chains were listed by the study as associated with cytomegalovirus. All 120 or so repertoires were used to score co-occurrence in the validation cohort in a later analysis, because that analysis had no HLA typing for the cohort. According to the authors, the approach could potentially be generalized to other disease states and immunological phenotypes. A few of the identified cytomegalovirus-associated TCR beta chains were confirmed in vitro to be specific for cytomegalovirus antigens. The classifier was reported to diagnose cytomegalovirus status with high specificity and sensitivity in both the original and validation cohorts.

Sequenced material: PBMCs. This clonotype was sampled from a woman aged 25 to 39 in good health and CMV-seropositive.

The CDR3: CASSPRTDYSNQPQHF. The nucleotide sequence is given as TGTGCCAGCTCACCCCGGACAGACTATAGCAATCAGCCCCAGCATTTT. The receptor chain draws on TRBV18 and TRBJ1-5; the D gene is perhaps TRBD1, on 6 matching bases. The cysteine opens and the phenylalanine closes a CDR3 of 16 amino acids. Only CDR3 DNA remains: 48 bases, in frame from the first base. At the junction V is shortened by 3 bases and J by 0 bases, with 12 bases in between. From a lookup of the germline V gene, CDR1 and CDR2 are KGHSH and LQKENI.